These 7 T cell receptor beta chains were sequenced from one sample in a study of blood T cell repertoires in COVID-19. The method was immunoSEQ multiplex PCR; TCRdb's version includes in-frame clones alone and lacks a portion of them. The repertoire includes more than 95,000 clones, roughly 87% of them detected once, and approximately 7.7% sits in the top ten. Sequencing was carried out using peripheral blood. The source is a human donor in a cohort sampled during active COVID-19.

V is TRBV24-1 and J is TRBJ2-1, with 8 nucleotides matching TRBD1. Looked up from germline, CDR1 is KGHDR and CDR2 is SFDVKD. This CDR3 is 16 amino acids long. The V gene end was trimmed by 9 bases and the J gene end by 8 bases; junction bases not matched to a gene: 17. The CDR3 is CATRGAGGDSSHEQFF. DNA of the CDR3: TGTGCCACCCGTGGGGCAGGGGGCGATTCGTCGCATGAGCAGTTCTTC.

The CDR3: CAISAGGPDTQYF. For the CDR3, the DNA is TGTGCCATCAGTGCGGGGGGCCCAGATACGCAGTATTTT. J is TRBJ2-3 and V is TRBV10-3, with D perhaps matching TRBD2 (7 bases). The V and J ends lost 4 bases and 4 bases respectively, with 9 bases between them. The V gene's germline CDR1 is ENHRY and CDR2 SYGVKD. The CDR3 spans 13 residues.

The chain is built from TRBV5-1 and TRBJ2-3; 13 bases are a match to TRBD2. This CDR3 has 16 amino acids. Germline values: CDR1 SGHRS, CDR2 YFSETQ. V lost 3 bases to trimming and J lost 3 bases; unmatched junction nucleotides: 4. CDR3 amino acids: CASSSRLAGGTDTQYF. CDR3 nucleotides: TGCGCCAGCAGCTCCCGACTAGCGGGAGGTACAGATACGCAGTATTTT.

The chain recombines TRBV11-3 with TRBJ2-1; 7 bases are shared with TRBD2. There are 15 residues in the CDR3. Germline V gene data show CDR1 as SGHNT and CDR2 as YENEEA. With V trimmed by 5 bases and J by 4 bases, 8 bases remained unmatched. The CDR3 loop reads CASSLWSGAYNEQFF. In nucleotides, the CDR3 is TGTGCCAGCAGCCTTTGGAGCGGGGCTTACAATGAGCAGTTCTTC.

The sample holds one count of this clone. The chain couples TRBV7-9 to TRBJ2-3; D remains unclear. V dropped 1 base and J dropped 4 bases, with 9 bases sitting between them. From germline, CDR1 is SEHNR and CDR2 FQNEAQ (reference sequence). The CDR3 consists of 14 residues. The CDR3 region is CASSLDNAADTQYF. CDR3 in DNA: TGTGCCAGCAGCTTAGACAACGCGGCAGATACGCAGTATTTT. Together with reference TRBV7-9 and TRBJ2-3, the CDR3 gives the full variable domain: DTGVSQNPRHKITKRGQNVTFRCDPISEHNRLYWYRQTLGQGPEFLTYFQNEAQLEKSRLLSDRFSAERPKGSFSTLEIQRTEQGDSAMYLCASSLDNAADTQYFGPGTRLTVL.

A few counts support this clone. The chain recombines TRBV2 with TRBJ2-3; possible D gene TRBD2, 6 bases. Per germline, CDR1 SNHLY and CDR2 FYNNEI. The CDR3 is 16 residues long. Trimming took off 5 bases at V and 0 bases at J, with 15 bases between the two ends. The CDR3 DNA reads TGTGCCAGCAGTCCTGGGGACTTATTGAGCACAGATACGCAGTATTTT. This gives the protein CASSPGDLLSTDTQYF. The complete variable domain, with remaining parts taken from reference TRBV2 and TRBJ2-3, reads EPEVTQTPSHQVTQMGQEVILRCVPISNHLYFYWYRQILGQKVEFLVSFYNNEISEKSEIFDDQFSVERPDGSNFTLKIRSTKLEDSAMYFCASSPGDLLSTDTQYFGPGTRLTVL.

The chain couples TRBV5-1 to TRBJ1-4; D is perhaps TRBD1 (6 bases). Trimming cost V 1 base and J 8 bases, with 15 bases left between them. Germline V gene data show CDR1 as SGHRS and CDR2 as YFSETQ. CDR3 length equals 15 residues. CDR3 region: CASSLQGQGGEKLFF. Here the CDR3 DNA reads TGCGCCAGCAGCTTGCAGGGTCAAGGGGGAGAAAAACTGTTTTTT.